These 21 T cell receptor beta chains were all obtained from the same sample, sequenced in a study of Graves' ophthalmopathy and Graves' hyperthyroidism. Beta-chain TCR CDR3 regions were amplified from RNA transcripts. HTBI primers were used in a first-round RT-PCR, which preceded a second-round multiplex PCR. One entry per CDR3 protein, called by TCRdb with MiXCR from the multiplex PCR reads. The sample gives approximately 700,000 distinct CDR3 sequences, over 40% of which show up once; more than 2.5% is in the top ten. The sample taken for sequencing was peripheral blood. These receptors were obtained from an adult man with Graves' ophthalmopathy.

Comments on this clonotype: A much larger clone is a single base away; this may be a read error. This sequence joins TRBV15 and TRBJ2-3; TRBD2 matches at 13 bases. Germline lookup yields CDR1 LNHNV and CDR2 YYDKDF (reference sequence). Trimming removed 1 base from V and 8 bases from J; junction bases left unmatched: 0. The CDR3 contains 14 residues. The CDR3 coding sequence is TGTGCCACCAGCAGAGGACTAGCGGGAGGTACGCAGTATTTT. It yields the protein CATSRGLAGGTQYF.

Note on this clonotype: Just one base apart from a much larger clone, this may be a read error. This chain joins TRBV9 and TRBJ1-1; D is uncertain. The CDR3 is 13 amino acids. The germline V and J ends were trimmed by 3 bases and 12 bases, with 18 bases remaining between them. Germline CDR1 SGDLS, CDR2 YYNGEE. DNA of the CDR3: TGTGCCAGCAGCGCCAGCTCGACACTGTCAACTTTCTTT. As protein: CASSASSTLSTFF. The full variable domain, with the rest looked up from reference TRBV9 and TRBJ1-1, is DSGVTQTPKHLITATGQRVTLRCSPRSGDLSVYWYQQSLDQGLQFLIQYYNGEERAKGNILERFSAQQFPDLHSELNLSSLELGDSALYFCASSASSTLSTFFGQGTRLTVV.

CDR3 sequence (DNA): TGCGCCAGCAGCCAAGAAGGAGCAGGAGCCTTCTCTGGAAACACCATATATTTT. As protein: CASSQEGAGAFSGNTIYF. The rearrangement uses TRBV4-3 and TRBJ1-3; D unclear. Germline assignment: CDR1 LGHNA and CDR2 YSLEER. Trimming stripped 0 bases from V and 0 bases from J, with 15 bases between. The CDR3 loop spans 18 amino acids.

Notes on this clonotype: This sequence may be a read error, since a much larger clone differs from it by one base. CDR3 coding DNA: TGTGCCAGCAGCCCCCGGGGGCGGGGGGGCCGCGAGCAGTACTTC. Translation gives CASSPRGRGGREQYF. V and J are TRBV7-2 and TRBJ2-7; 9 bases fit TRBD2. There are 15 residues in the CDR3. The J segment lost 6 bases and the V segment lost 5 bases, leaving 11 bases of the junction unmatched. Germline V gene sequence: CDR1 SGHTA, CDR2 FQGNSA.

Concerning this clonotype: This may stem from a read error, because a much larger clone lies one nucleotide away. It is likely a read error, because the conserved phenylalanine at the end of the CDR3 is missing. V gene TRBV14 combines with J gene TRBJ2-5, with TRBD2 as a possible D gene (6 bases). Trimming stripped 1 base from V and 1 base from J, with 10 bases between. CDR1 is SGHDN, CDR2 FVKESK, per germline. The CDR3 contains 15 residues. CDR3 coding DNA: TGTGCCAGCAGCCAAGGGGACTTTTTCCAAGAGACCCAGTACCTC. As protein: CASSQGDFFQETQYL.

In regard to this clonotype: A much more abundant neighbour one base away suggests this may be a read error. The rearrangement uses TRBV2 and TRBJ1-1, with D possibly matching TRBD1 (6 bases). The CDR3 contains 15 residues. Germline V gene data show CDR1 as SNHLY and CDR2 as FYNNEI. V was shortened by 4 bases and J by 1 base, with 13 bases between the two germline ends. The CDR3 bases are TGTGCCAGCAGTGTGCGACGGGGACAGAACACTGAAGCTTTCTTT. This gives the protein CASSVRRGQNTEAFF.

This clonotype came up many times. The chain has TRBV7-6 and TRBJ2-6, with a weak D call TRBD1 (6 bases). The CDR3 sequence is 16 residues long. Germline-derived CDR1 and CDR2 are SGHVS and FNYEAQ. V shed 5 bases and J shed 0 bases, with 11 bases lying between them. The CDR3 DNA sequence: TGTGCCAGCAGCCTCAGACAGGCCTCTGGGGCCAACGTCCTGACTTTC. As protein: CASSLRQASGANVLTF.

The gene calls are TRBV29-1 and TRBJ2-5; 7 bases line up with TRBD2. The CDR3 sequence is 13 residues long. Germline V gene sequence: CDR1 SQVTM, CDR2 ANQGSEA. The CDR3 loop is CSGKAGSQETQYF. Written as DNA, the CDR3 is TGCAGTGGTAAAGCGGGATCTCAAGAGACCCAGTACTTC.

This clonotype was picked up many times. The chain has TRBV6-5 and TRBJ1-5; tentatively, D is TRBD1 (5 bases). The CDR3 sequence is 12 residues long. Between the trimmed V and J ends, which lost 7 bases and 11 bases, there was a span of 15 bases. Germline CDR1 reads MNHEY; CDR2 reads SVGAGI. CDR3 region: CASTEGRGTQHF. In nucleotides, the CDR3 is TGTGCCAGCACCGAAGGCCGGGGGACCCAGCATTTT.

This clonotype was counted between two and nine times. The chain recombines TRBV5-1 with TRBJ1-2; 12 positions agree with TRBD1. Germline V gives CDR1 SGHRS, CDR2 YFSETQ. The CDR3 runs 15 residues. With 4 bases clipped from V and 7 bases from J, the junction kept 8 bases outside the gene matches. The DNA for the CDR3 is TGCGCCAGCAGCACACTTCCGGGACAGGGGGCTGGCTACACCTTC. This sequence encodes CASSTLPGQGAGYTF.

The table lists this clonotype with many counts. The V gene is TRBV12-3 or TRBV12-4, the J gene TRBJ1-2; the D is unclear. This CDR3 has 12 residues. Trimming took off 3 bases at V and 2 bases at J, with 4 bases between the two ends. The CDR3 DNA is TGTGCCAGCAGTTTTCGGAACTATGGCTACACCTTC. Translating gives CASSFRNYGYTF.

This clonotype was detected ten times or more. This rearrangement joins TRBV12-3 or TRBV12-4 to TRBJ1-1; no reliable D call. The CDR3 covers 13 residues. V dropped 4 bases and J dropped 5 bases, with 11 bases sitting between them. CDR3 nucleotides: TGTGCCAGCAGTTACGATGGGTCGACTGAAGCTTTCTTT. Its protein product is CASSYDGSTEAFF.

The chain couples TRBV25-1 to TRBJ1-4; no clear D gene. From germline, CDR1 is MGHDK and CDR2 SYGVNS. V was clipped by 8 bases and J by 8 bases, with 15 bases between them. This CDR3 has 13 amino acids. CDR3 DNA: TGTGCCAGCGGAAGAGGCGTTTGGGAAAAACTGTTTTTT. Its protein is CASGRGVWEKLFF.

The CDR3 spells CASSKLKGSEKLFF. Written as DNA, the CDR3 is TGTGCCAGCAGCAAATTGAAGGGGAGTGAAAAACTGTTTTTT. The V gene is TRBV11-2, the J gene TRBJ1-4, with D perhaps matching TRBD1 (5 bases). The CDR3 has 14 amino acids. Germline CDR1 reads SGHAT; CDR2 reads FQNNGV. Trimming removed 5 bases at V and 7 bases at J, with 14 bases between.

This clonotype appeared a few times. This rearrangement joins TRBV12-3 or TRBV12-4 to TRBJ2-2, with D unresolved. The CDR3 loop spans 11 amino acids. The V gene lost 6 bases and the J gene lost 6 bases, with 5 bases spanning the gap. CDR3 protein: CASSQSGELFF. The CDR3 nucleotides are TGTGCCAGCAGCCAATCCGGGGAGCTGTTTTTT.

This clonotype was observed once. A much larger clone is a single base away; this may be a read error. For the CDR3, the DNA is TGTGCCAGCAGCCCGGAGGGGAAAGGGGCCAACGTCCTGACTTTC. It encodes CASSPEGKGANVLTF. The V and J genes are TRBV9 and TRBJ2-6, with D tentatively TRBD2 (6 bases). V lost 4 bases, J lost 4 bases, and 12 bases lay in between. This CDR3 has 15 amino acids. CDR1 SGDLS and CDR2 YYNGEE come from the germline V gene.

The chain carries TRBV7-9 and TRBJ2-2, with 7 bases identical to TRBD1. The V and J ends lost 2 bases and 3 bases, in that order; junction bases with no gene match: 3. Germline V gene sequence: CDR1 SEHNR, CDR2 FQNEAQ (reference sequence). This CDR3 is 15 amino acids long. CDR3 amino acids: CASSLTGVHTGELFF. CDR3 bases: TGTGCCAGCAGCTTAACAGGGGTCCACACCGGGGAGCTGTTTTTT.

In its sample, this clonotype was seen many times. The chain has TRBV7-9 and TRBJ2-2, with TRBD1 as a possible D gene (6 bases). Trimming removed 5 bases at V and 1 base at J, with 11 bases between. The germline V gene has CDR1 SEHNR and CDR2 FQNEAQ (reference sequence). This CDR3 region has 15 residues. The DNA of the CDR3 is TGTGCCAGCAGCCCTACAGGGAAGAACACCGGGGAGCTGTTTTTT. It codes for CASSPTGKNTGELFF.

The chain uses TRBV10-1 and TRBJ2-5, with TRBD2 matching 11 bases. The J call may be faulty, since TRBJ2-1 better matches the DNA end. The CDR3 runs to 15 residues. Germline V lookup: CDR1 WNHNN, CDR2 SYGVQD (reference sequence). In DNA, the CDR3 is TGCGCCAGCAGGGGGACTAGCGGTCCTTGGAATGAGCAGTTCTTC. Translating gives CASRGTSGPWNEQFF.

V and J are TRBV19 and TRBJ2-7; 7 nucleotides match TRBD1. Germline lookup yields CDR1 LNHDA and CDR2 SQIVND (reference sequence). V was pared by 5 bases and J by 3 bases, with 7 bases of the junction left unmatched. The CDR3 totals 14 residues. The CDR3 here is CASSGYRGGYEQYF. CDR3 bases: TGTGCCAGTAGTGGATACAGGGGTGGCTACGAGCAGTACTTC. Together with reference TRBV19 and TRBJ2-7, the CDR3 gives the full variable domain: DGGITQSPKYLFRKEGQNVTLSCEQNLNHDAMYWYRQDPGQGLRLIYYSQIVNDFQKGDIAEGYSVSREKKESFPLTVTSAQKNPTAFYLCASSGYRGGYEQYFGPGTRLTVT.

The genes are TRBV29-1 and TRBJ2-7; possible D gene TRBD1, 7 bases. The germline V gene has CDR1 SQVTM and CDR2 ANQGSEA. The V and J ends lost 1 base and 0 bases respectively, with 10 bases between them. The CDR3 has 14 amino acids. The chain's CDR3 is CSVEGQGGSYEQYF. DNA of the CDR3: TGCAGCGTTGAAGGTCAGGGGGGCTCCTACGAGCAGTACTTC.